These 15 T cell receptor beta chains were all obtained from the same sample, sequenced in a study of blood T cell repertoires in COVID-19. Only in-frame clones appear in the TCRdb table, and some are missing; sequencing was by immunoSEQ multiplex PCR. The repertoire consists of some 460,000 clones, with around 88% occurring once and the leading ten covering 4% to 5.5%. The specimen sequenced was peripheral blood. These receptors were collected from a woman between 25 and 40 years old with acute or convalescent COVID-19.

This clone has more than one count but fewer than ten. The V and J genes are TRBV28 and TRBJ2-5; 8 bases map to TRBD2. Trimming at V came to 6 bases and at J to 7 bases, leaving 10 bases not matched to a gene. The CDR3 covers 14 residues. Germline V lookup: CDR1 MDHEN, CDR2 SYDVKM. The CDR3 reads CASSPHSGDGTQYF. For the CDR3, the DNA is TGTGCCAGCAGCCCCCATAGCGGGGACGGGACCCAGTACTTC.

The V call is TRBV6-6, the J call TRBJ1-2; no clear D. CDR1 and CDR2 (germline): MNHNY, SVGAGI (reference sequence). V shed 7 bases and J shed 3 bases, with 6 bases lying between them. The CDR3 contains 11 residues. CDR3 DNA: TGTGCCAGCATGGCAGACTATGGCTACACCTTC. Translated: CASMADYGYTF.

The CDR3 DNA is TGTGCCAGCAGGGCAGGGGGCATGAACACTGAAGCTTTCTTT. It encodes CASRAGGMNTEAFF. This chain links TRBV27 with TRBJ1-1, with 8 bases lining up with TRBD1. V lost 6 bases to trimming and J lost 0 bases; unmatched junction nucleotides: 3. The CDR3 has 14 residues. Germline CDR1 and CDR2: MNHEY and SMNVEV (reference sequence).

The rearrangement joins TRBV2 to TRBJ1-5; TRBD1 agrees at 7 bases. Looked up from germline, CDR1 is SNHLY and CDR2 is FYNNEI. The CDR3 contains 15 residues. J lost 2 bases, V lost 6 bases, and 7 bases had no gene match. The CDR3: CASSETGIGNQPQHF. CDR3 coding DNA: TGTGCCAGCAGCGAGACAGGGATTGGCAATCAGCCCCAGCATTTT.

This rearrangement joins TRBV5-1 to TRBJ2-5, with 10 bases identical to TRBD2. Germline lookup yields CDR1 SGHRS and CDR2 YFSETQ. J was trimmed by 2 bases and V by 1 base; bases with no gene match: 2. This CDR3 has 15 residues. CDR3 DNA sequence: TGCGCCAGCAGCTTGTATAGCGGGGGGCAAGAGACCCAGTACTTC. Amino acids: CASSLYSGGQETQYF.

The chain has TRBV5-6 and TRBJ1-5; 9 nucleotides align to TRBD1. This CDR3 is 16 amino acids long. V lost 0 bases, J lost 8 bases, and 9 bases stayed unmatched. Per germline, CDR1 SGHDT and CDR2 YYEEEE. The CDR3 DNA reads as TGTGCCAGCAGCTTGGCCAAGGGACAGGGTTGGGAGCCCCAGCATTTT. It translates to CASSLAKGQGWEPQHF.

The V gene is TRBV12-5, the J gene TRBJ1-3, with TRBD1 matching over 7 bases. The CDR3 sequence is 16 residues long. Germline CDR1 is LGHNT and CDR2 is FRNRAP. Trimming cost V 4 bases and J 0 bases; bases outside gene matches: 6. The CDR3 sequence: CASGSGQDVSGNTIYF. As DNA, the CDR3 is TGTGCTAGTGGTTCCGGACAGGACGTCTCTGGAAACACCATATATTTT.

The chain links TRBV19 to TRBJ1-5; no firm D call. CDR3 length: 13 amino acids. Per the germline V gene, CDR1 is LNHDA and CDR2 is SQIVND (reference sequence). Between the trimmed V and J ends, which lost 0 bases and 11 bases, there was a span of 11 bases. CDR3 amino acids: CASSIDRVRAQHF. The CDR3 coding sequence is TGTGCCAGTAGTATAGATAGAGTGAGGGCCCAGCATTTT.

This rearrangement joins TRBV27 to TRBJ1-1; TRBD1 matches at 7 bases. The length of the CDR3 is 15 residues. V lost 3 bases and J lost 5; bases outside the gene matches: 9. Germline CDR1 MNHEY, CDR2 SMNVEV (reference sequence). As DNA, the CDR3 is TGTGCCAGCAGTTTCTCAAAACAGGGGAGGACTGAAGCTTTCTTT. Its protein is CASSFSKQGRTEAFF.

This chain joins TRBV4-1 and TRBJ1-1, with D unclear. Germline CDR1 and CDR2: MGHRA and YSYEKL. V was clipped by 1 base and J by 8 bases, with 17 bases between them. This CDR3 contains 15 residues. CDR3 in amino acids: CASSQVDLRGAEAFF. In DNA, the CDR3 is TGCGCCAGCAGCCAAGTTGATTTGCGGGGAGCGGAAGCTTTCTTT.

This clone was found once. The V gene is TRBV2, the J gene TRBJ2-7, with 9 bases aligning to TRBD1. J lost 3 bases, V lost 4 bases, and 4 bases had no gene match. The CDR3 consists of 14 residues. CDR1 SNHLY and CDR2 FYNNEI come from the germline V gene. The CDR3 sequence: CASSGGQGGYEQYF. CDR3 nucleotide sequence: TGTGCCAGCAGTGGGGGACAGGGTGGCTACGAGCAGTACTTC.

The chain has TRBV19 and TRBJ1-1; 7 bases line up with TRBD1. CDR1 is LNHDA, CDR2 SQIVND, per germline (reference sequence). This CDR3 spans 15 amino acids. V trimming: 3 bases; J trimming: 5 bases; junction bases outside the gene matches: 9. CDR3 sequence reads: CASSIRGLIGTEAFF. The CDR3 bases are TGTGCCAGTAGTATTAGGGGGCTTATCGGGACTGAAGCTTTCTTT.

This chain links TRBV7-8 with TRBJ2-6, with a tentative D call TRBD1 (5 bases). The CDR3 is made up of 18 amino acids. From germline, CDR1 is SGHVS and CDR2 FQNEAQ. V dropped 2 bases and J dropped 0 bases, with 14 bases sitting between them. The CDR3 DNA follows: TGTGCCAGCAGCTTACCTGACAGTACAATCTCTGGGGCCAACGTCCTGACTTTC. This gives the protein CASSLPDSTISGANVLTF. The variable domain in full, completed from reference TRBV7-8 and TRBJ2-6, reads GAGVSQSPRYKVAKRGQDVALRCDPISGHVSLFWYQQALGQGPEFLTYFQNEAQLDKSGLPSDRFFAERPEGSVSTLKIQRTQQEDSAVYLCASSLPDSTISGANVLTFGAGSRLTVL.

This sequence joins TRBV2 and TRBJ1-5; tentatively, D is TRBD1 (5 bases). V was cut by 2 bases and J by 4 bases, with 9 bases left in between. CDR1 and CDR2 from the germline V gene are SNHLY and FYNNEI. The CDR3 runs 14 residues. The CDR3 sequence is CASSESQGNQPQHF. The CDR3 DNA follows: TGTGCCAGCAGTGAATCCCAGGGTAATCAGCCCCAGCATTTT.

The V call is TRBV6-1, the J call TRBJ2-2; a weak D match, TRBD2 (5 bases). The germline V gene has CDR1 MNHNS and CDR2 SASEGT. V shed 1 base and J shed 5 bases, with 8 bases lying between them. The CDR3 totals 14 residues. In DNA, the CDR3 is TGTGCCAGCAGTGAAGGGCGGGTAACCGGGGAGCTGTTTTTT. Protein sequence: CASSEGRVTGELFF.